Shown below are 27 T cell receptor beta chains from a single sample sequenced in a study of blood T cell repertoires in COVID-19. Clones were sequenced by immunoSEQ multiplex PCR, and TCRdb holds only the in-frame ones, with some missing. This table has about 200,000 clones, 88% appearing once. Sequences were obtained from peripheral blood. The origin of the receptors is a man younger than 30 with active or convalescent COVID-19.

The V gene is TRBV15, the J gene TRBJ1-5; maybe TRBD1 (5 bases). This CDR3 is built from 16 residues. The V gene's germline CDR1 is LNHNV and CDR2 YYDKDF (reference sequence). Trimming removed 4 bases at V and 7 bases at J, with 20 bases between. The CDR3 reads CATSKEPTPQGQPQHF. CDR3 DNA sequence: TGTGCCACCAGCAAAGAACCAACCCCCCAGGGCCAGCCCCAGCATTTT. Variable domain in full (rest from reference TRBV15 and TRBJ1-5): DAMVIQNPRYQVTQFGKPVTLSCSQTLNHNVMYWYQQKSSQAPKLLFHYYDKDFNNEADTPDNFQSRRPNTSFCFLDIRSPGLGDTAMYLCATSKEPTPQGQPQHFGDGTRLSIL.

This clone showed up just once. CDR3 sequence reads: CASSLEFPVNEAFF. Here the CDR3 DNA reads TGCGCCAGCAGCTTGGAGTTTCCAGTTAACGAAGCTTTCTTT. The rearrangement joins TRBV5-1 to TRBJ1-1; no firm D call. The CDR3 consists of 14 residues. Trimming pared 0 bases from V and 8 bases from J, leaving 14 bases between. Per the germline V gene, CDR1 is SGHRS and CDR2 is YFSETQ.

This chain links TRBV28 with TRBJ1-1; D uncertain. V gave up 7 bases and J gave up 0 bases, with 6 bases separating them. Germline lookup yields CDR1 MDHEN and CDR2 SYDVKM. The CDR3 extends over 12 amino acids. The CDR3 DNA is TGTGCCAGCACCCGGGTGAACACTGAAGCTTTCTTT. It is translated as CASTRVNTEAFF.

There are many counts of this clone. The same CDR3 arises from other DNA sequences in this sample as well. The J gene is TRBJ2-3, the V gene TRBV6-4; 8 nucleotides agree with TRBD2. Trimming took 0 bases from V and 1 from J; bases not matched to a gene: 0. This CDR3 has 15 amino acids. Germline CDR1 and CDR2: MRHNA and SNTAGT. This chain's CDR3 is CASSDSRGGTDTQYF. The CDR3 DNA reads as TGTGCCAGCAGTGACTCGCGGGGGGGCACAGATACGCAGTATTTT.

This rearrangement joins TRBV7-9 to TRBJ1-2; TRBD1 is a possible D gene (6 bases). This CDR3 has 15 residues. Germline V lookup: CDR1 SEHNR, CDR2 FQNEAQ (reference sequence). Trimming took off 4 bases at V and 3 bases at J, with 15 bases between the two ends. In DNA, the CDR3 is TGTGCCAGCAGCTACAACGCACAGGGCTACTATGGCTACACCTTC. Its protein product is CASSYNAQGYYGYTF.

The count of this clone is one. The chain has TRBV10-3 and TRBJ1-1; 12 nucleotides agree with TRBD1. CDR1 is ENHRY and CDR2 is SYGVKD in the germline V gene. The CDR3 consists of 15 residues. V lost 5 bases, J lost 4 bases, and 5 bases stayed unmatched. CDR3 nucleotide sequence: TGTGCCATCAGTAGCGGGACAGGGGGCGGCACTGAAGCTTTCTTT. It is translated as CAISSGTGGGTEAFF.

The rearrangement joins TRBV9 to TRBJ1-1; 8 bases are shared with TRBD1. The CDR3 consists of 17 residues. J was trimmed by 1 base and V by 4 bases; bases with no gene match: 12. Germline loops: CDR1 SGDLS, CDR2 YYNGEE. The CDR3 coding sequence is TGTGCCAGCAGCTCCCAACAGGGGGGGGGATCGAACACTGAAGCTTTCTTT. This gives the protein CASSSQQGGGSNTEAFF.

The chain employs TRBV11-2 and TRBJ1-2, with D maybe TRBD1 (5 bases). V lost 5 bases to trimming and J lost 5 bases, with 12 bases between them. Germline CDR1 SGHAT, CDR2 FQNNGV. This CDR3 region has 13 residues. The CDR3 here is CASSPAGGYGYTF. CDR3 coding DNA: TGTGCCAGCAGCCCCGCGGGGGGGTATGGCTACACCTTC.

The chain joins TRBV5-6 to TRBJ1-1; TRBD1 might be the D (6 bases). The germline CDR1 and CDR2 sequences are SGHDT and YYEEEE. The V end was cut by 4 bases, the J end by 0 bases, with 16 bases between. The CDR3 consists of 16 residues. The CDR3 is CASSRLSGTLNTEAFF. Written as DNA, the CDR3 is TGTGCCAGCAGCCGTCTTTCCGGGACATTGAACACTGAAGCTTTCTTT. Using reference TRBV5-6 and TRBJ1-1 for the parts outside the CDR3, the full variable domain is DAGVTQSPTHLIKTRGQQVTLRCSPKSGHDTVSWYQQALGQGPQFIFQYYEEEERQRGNFPDRFSGHQFPNYSSELNVNALLLGDSALYLCASSRLSGTLNTEAFFGQGTRLTVV.

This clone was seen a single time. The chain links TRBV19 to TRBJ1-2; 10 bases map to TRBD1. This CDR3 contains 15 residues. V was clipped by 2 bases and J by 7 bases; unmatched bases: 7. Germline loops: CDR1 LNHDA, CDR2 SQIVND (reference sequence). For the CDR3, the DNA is TGTGCCAGTAGTATATGGACAGGGGGTTCGGGTGGCTACACCTTC. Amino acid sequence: CASSIWTGGSGGYTF. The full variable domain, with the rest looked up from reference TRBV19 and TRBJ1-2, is DGGITQSPKYLFRKEGQNVTLSCEQNLNHDAMYWYRQDPGQGLRLIYYSQIVNDFQKGDIAEGYSVSREKKESFPLTVTSAQKNPTAFYLCASSIWTGGSGGYTFGSGTRLTVV.

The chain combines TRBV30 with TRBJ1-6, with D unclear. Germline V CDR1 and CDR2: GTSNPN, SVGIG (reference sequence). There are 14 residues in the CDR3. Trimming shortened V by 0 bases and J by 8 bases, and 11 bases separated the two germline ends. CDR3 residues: CAWSVTLTDSPLHF. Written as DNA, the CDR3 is TGTGCCTGGAGTGTCACCTTAACGGATTCACCCCTCCACTTT.

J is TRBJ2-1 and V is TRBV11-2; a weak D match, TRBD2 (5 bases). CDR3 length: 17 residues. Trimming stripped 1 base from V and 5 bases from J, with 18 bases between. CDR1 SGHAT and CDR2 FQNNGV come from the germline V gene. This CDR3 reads CASSLGNGGWINNEQFF. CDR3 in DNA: TGTGCCAGCAGCTTAGGTAATGGCGGGTGGATAAACAATGAGCAGTTCTTC.

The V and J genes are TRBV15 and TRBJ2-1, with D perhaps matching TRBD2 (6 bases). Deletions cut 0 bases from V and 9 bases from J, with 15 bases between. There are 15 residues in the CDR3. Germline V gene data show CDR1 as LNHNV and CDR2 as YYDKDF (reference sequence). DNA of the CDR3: TGTGCCACCAGCAGAGACGCGGGGACCTCGGGTGAGCAGTTCTTC. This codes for CATSRDAGTSGEQFF.

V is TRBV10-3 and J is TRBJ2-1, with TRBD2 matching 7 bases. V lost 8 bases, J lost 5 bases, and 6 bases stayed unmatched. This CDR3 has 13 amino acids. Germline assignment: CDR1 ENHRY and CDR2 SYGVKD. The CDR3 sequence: CAIGGTTNNEQFF. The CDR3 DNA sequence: TGTGCCATCGGCGGGACTACAAACAATGAGCAGTTCTTC.

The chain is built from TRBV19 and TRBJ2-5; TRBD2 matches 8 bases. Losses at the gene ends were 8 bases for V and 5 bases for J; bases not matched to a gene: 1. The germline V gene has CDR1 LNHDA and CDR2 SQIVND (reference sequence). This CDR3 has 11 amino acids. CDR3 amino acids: CASRGGETQYF. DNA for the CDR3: TGTGCCAGTCGGGGGGGGGAGACCCAGTACTTC.

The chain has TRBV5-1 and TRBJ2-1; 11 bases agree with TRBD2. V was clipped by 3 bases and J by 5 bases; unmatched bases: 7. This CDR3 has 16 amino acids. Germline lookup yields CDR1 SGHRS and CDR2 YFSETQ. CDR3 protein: CASSSILAGAHNEQFF. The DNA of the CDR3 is TGCGCCAGCAGCTCGATACTAGCGGGAGCCCACAATGAGCAGTTCTTC.

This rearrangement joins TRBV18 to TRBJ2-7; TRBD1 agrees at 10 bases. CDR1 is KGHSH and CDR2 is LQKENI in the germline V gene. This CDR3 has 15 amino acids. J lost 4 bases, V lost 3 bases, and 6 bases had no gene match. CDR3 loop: CASSPRGTGVYEQYF. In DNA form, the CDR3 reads TGTGCCAGCTCACCTAGGGGGACAGGGGTTTACGAGCAGTACTTC.

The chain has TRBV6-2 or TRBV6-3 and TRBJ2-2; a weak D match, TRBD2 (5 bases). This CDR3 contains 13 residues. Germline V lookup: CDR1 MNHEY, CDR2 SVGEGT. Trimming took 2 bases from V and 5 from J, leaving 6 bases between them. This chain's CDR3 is CASSYRETGELFF. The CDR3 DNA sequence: TGTGCCAGCAGTTACAGGGAGACCGGGGAGCTGTTTTTT.

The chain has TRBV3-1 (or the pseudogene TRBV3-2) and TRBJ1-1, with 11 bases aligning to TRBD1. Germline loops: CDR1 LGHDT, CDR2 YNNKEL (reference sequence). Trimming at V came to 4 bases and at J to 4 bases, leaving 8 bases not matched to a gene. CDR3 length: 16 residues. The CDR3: CASSRPTGTGGTEAFF. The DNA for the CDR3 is TGTGCCAGCAGCCGGCCGACCGGGACAGGGGGCACTGAAGCTTTCTTT.

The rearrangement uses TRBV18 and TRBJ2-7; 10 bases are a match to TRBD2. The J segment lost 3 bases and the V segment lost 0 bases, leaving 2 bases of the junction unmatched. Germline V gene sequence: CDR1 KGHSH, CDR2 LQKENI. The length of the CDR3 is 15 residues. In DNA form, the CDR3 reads TGTGCCAGCTCACCACCACTAGCGGGACACTACGAGCAGTACTTC. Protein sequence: CASSPPLAGHYEQYF.

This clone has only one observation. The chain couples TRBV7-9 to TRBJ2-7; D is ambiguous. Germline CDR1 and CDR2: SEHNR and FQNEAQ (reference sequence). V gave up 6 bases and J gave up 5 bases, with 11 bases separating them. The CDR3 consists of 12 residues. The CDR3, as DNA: TGTGCCAGCAGGACGCTTGAGGACGAGCAGTACTTC. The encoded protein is CASRTLEDEQYF.

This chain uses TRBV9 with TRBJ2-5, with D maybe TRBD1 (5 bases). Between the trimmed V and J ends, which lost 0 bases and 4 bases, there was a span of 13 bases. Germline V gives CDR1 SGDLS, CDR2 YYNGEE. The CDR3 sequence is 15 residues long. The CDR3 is CASSVVPRVGETQYF. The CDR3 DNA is TGTGCCAGCAGCGTAGTTCCCAGGGTGGGAGAGACCCAGTACTTC.

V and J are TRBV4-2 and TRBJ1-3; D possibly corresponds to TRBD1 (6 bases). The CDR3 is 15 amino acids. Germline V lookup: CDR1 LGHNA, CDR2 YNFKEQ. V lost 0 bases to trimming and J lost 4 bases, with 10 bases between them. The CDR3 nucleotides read TGTGCCAGCAGCCAAGATAGGGGGACCGGAAACACCATATATTTT. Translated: CASSQDRGTGNTIYF.

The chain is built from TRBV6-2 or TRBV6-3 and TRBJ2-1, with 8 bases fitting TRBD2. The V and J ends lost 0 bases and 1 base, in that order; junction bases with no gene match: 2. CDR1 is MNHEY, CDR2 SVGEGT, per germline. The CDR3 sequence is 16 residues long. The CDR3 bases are TGTGCCAGCAGTTACTCAGCTAGCGGGTCCTACAATGAGCAGTTCTTC. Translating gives CASSYSASGSYNEQFF.

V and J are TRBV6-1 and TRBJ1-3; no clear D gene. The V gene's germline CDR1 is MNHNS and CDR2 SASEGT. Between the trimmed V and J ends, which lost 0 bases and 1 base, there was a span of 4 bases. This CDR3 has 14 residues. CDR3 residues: CASSEAESGNTIYF. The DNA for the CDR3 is TGTGCCAGCAGTGAAGCCGAGTCTGGAAACACCATATATTTT.

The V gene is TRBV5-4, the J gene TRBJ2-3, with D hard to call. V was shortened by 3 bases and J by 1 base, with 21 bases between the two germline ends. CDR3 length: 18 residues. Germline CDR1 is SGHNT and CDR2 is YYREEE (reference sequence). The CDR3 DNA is TGTGCCAGCAGCTCACTTGGGTTTGGTGGCGGAGGCACAGATACGCAGTATTTT. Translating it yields CASSSLGFGGGGTDTQYF.

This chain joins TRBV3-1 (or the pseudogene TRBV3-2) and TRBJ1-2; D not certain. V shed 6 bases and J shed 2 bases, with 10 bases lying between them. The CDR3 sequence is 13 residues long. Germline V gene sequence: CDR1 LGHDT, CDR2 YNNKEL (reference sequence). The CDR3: CASRAAGNYGYTF. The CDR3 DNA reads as TGTGCCAGCAGGGCAGCGGGGAACTATGGCTACACCTTC.